The 26 T cell receptor beta chains below all came from one sample that was sequenced in a study of blood T cell repertoires in COVID-19. Only in-frame clones appear in the TCRdb table, and some are missing; sequencing was by immunoSEQ multiplex PCR. Of around 7,000 clones detected, roughly 88% appear once; the ten largest clones hold about 10%. Source material: peripheral blood. These receptors all come from a human donor with active COVID-19. The donor label of this sample is uncertain.

CDR3 DNA sequence: TGTGCCAGCAGTTACTCCGGGCAGGGGGCCAACTATGGCTACACCTTC. Translated, it gives CASSYSGQGANYGYTF. V usage is TRBV6-5 and J usage is TRBJ1-2, with 8 bases matching TRBD1. Per germline, CDR1 MNHEY and CDR2 SVGAGI. The CDR3 extends over 16 amino acids. V lost 0 bases to trimming and J lost 2 bases; unmatched junction nucleotides: 5.

V usage is TRBV5-4 and J usage is TRBJ2-5, with 8 bases fitting TRBD1. Germline CDR1 SGHNT, CDR2 YYREEE (reference sequence). V trimming: 5 bases; J trimming: 5 bases; junction bases outside the gene matches: 11. CDR3 size: 15 residues. CDR3 sequence (DNA): TGTGCCAGCAGGCTGGACAGGGACAGTGCGGAGACCCAGTACTTC. This translates into CASRLDRDSAETQYF.

The chain joins TRBV19 to TRBJ1-2; D gene ambiguous. The V gene lost 5 bases and the J gene lost 4 bases, with 5 bases spanning the gap. This CDR3 is 11 amino acids long. The germline CDR1 and CDR2 sequences are LNHDA and SQIVND (reference sequence). The CDR3 loop is CASSLSYGYTF. The DNA for the CDR3 is TGTGCCAGTAGTCTCAGCTATGGCTACACCTTC.

This rearrangement joins TRBV29-1 to TRBJ2-1; D may be TRBD2 (6 bases). Trimming took 3 bases from V and 2 from J, leaving 14 bases between them. Germline-derived CDR1 and CDR2 are SQVTM and ANQGSEA. The CDR3 spans 15 residues. The CDR3 reads CSVEVWDSAYNEQFF. The CDR3 region has the DNA TGCAGCGTTGAGGTTTGGGACTCAGCCTACAATGAGCAGTTCTTC.

The chain combines TRBV7-8 with TRBJ2-1; 10 positions agree with TRBD2. V dropped 6 bases and J dropped 9; count of bases not matched to a gene: 14. In germline, CDR1 is SGHVS, CDR2 FQNEAQ. The CDR3 sequence is 16 residues long. The CDR3 bases are TGTGCCAGCAGTCCCACGAGGAGCGGGGGGGCCGGTGAGCAGTTCTTC. Residues: CASSPTRSGGAGEQFF.

The chain recombines TRBV11-2 with TRBJ2-1; tentative D call: TRBD1 (6 bases). With 3 bases removed from V and 0 bases from J, the gap between germline ends came to 18 bases. This CDR3 is built from 18 residues. In germline, CDR1 is SGHAT, CDR2 FQNNGV. The CDR3 region is CASSFGGGRLSSYNEQFF. The CDR3, as DNA: TGTGCCAGCAGCTTTGGGGGCGGGCGACTGAGCTCCTACAATGAGCAGTTCTTC.

J is TRBJ1-4 and V is TRBV2, with 8 positions matching TRBD1. Germline V gene data show CDR1 as SNHLY and CDR2 as FYNNEI. The CDR3 loop spans 12 amino acids. After removal of 8 bases from V and 8 bases from J, the junction contained 4 bases not matched to a gene. DNA of the CDR3: TGTGCCAGCCAGGGGGCAGAGGAAAAACTGTTTTTT. Translated: CASQGAEEKLFF.

Points on this clone: Relative to the germline gene, one junction end is altered; a read error may explain this. The V gene is TRBV6-4, the J gene TRBJ2-1, with D possibly matching TRBD2 (5 bases). The CDR3 is 13 residues long. The germline gives CDR1 MRHNA, CDR2 SNTAGT. The CDR3 protein is CASSNSPSGEQFF. The CDR3 nucleotides read TGTGCCAGCAGTAACTCCCCATCGGGAGAGCAGTTCTTC.

The chain is built from TRBV11-2 and TRBJ2-5; no clear D. The CDR3 is made up of 15 amino acids. Trimming shortened V by 2 bases and J by 7 bases, and 17 bases separated the two germline ends. Germline loops: CDR1 SGHAT, CDR2 FQNNGV. CDR3 coding DNA: TGTGCCAGCAGCTTAAATGAGGTGACCACCGCGACCCAGTACTTC. Its protein is CASSLNEVTTATQYF.

The rearrangement joins TRBV30 to TRBJ2-3, with D maybe TRBD1 (5 bases). V was pared by 6 bases and J by 0 bases, with 10 bases between. CDR1 GTSNPN and CDR2 SVGIG come from the germline V gene (reference sequence). This CDR3 region has 13 residues. The CDR3 nucleotides are TGTGCCTGTAGACAGCCTAGCACAGATACGCAGTATTTT. Encoded protein: CACRQPSTDTQYF.

The gene calls are TRBV3-1 (or the pseudogene TRBV3-2) and TRBJ1-2; a weak D match, TRBD1 (6 bases). Germline V gene data show CDR1 as LGHDT and CDR2 as YNNKEL (reference sequence). Trimming took off 7 bases at V and 5 bases at J, with 14 bases between the two ends. CDR3 size: 13 residues. The CDR3 DNA reads TGTGCCAGCACCTCGGGACACCATTATGGCTACACCTTC. This translates into CASTSGHHYGYTF.

The chain employs TRBV5-6 and TRBJ2-5; 10 bases agree with TRBD2. V trimming: 2 bases; J trimming: 3 bases; junction bases outside the gene matches: 4. Germline lookup yields CDR1 SGHDT and CDR2 YYEEEE. This CDR3 region has 15 residues. The CDR3 DNA follows: TGTGCCAGCAGCTTCGGGCTAGCGGGAGAAGAGACCCAGTACTTC. Protein product: CASSFGLAGEETQYF.

In this sample, this clone turned up once. At one boundary the junction diverges from the germline segment, which might be a read error. J is TRBJ2-7 and V is TRBV5-1, with 8 nucleotides matching TRBD2. CDR3 length: 14 amino acids. In germline, CDR1 is SGHRS, CDR2 YFSETQ. CDR3 DNA: TGCACCAGCAGCTTGGAGGGCGGGAGGTACGAGCAGTACTTC. It is translated as CTSSLEGGRYEQYF. Together with reference TRBV5-1 and TRBJ2-7, the CDR3 gives the full variable domain: KAGVTQTPRYLIKTRGQQVTLSCSPISGHRSVSWYQQTPGQGLQFLFEYFSETQRNKGNFPGRFSGRQFSNSRSEMNVSTLELGDSALYLCTSSLEGGRYEQYFGPGTRLTVT.

The chain joins TRBV7-8 to TRBJ2-6; D is perhaps TRBD2 (5 bases). The germline V gene encodes CDR1 SGHVS and CDR2 FQNEAQ. The CDR3 is 16 residues long. The V and J ends lost 2 bases and 2 bases respectively, with 10 bases between them. CDR3 in DNA: TGTGCCAGCAGCTTATTCGGGGAGACTGGGGCCAACGTCCTGACTTTC. As protein: CASSLFGETGANVLTF.

The genes are TRBV23-1 and TRBJ2-7; tentatively, D is TRBD1 (6 bases). TRBV23-1 is an ORF; its function is uncertain. The CDR3 has 20 residues. The V end was cut by 1 base, the J end by 3 bases, with 28 bases between. The CDR3 sequence is CASSQCGWGVGGKPVYEQYF. The CDR3 DNA is TGCGCCAGCAGTCAATGCGGCTGGGGTGTTGGGGGCAAGCCTGTCTACGAGCAGTACTTC.

The gene calls are TRBV28 and TRBJ2-2; D may be TRBD2 (5 bases). The V end lost 4 bases, the J end lost 7 bases, and 19 bases lay between the germline ends. Germline V CDR1 and CDR2: MDHEN, SYDVKM. The length of the CDR3 is 16 residues. This CDR3 reads CASSSIGIPRGGELFF. In nucleotides, the CDR3 is TGTGCCAGCAGTTCCATCGGAATCCCTCGGGGCGGGGAGCTGTTTTTT.

The chain combines TRBV7-2 with TRBJ1-2, with D perhaps matching TRBD1 (6 bases). Germline CDR1 and CDR2: SGHTA and FQGNSA. This CDR3 has 17 amino acids. The V and J ends lost 2 bases and 4 bases respectively, with 20 bases between them. The CDR3 sequence is CASSLISGGAQSYGYTF. The DNA of the CDR3 is TGTGCCAGCAGCTTAATTTCGGGGGGGGCCCAAAGCTATGGCTACACCTTC.

This chain connects TRBV4-1 to TRBJ2-1; tentative D call: TRBD2 (7 bases). The CDR3 has 16 residues. Germline loops: CDR1 MGHRA, CDR2 YSYEKL. Trimming cost V 1 base and J 10 bases, with 20 bases left between them. The CDR3 DNA sequence: TGCGCCAGCAGCCAAGTGGCGGGGGCCCTAGGGCGGGAGCAGTTCTTC. Protein product: CASSQVAGALGREQFF.

This clone has a handful of counts. The chain is built from TRBV4-1 and TRBJ2-7; 8 nucleotides match TRBD2. V was pared by 0 bases and J by 4 bases, with 14 bases of the junction left unmatched. The CDR3 is made up of 18 amino acids. Germline lookup yields CDR1 MGHRA and CDR2 YSYEKL. CDR3 bases: TGCGCCAGCAGCCAAGATCTTGGGTTCGGGACTAGTCTGTACGAGCAGTACTTC. Residues: CASSQDLGFGTSLYEQYF.

V gene TRBV6-6 combines with J gene TRBJ2-7; 8 bases are shared with TRBD1. J lost 3 bases, V lost 6 bases, and 10 bases had no gene match. The CDR3 is made up of 15 amino acids. Germline V gives CDR1 MNHNY, CDR2 SVGAGI (reference sequence). This CDR3 reads CASRNTGGGGYEQYF. The CDR3 DNA reads as TGTGCCAGCAGGAACACAGGGGGTGGTGGCTACGAGCAGTACTTC.

J is TRBJ1-1 and V is TRBV2, with 7 bases aligning to TRBD1. The CDR3 loop spans 15 amino acids. Looked up from germline, CDR1 is SNHLY and CDR2 is FYNNEI. With 3 bases clipped from V and 0 bases from J, the junction kept 4 bases outside the gene matches. In DNA form, the CDR3 reads TGTGCCAGCAGTGAGTCGACAGGGCTGAACACTGAAGCTTTCTTT. Protein product: CASSESTGLNTEAFF.

The chain couples TRBV7-8 to TRBJ1-2; 8 bases map to TRBD1. Germline CDR1 is SGHVS and CDR2 is FQNEAQ. V shed 1 base and J 8 bases; nucleotides not matched to a gene: 6. This CDR3 is 14 amino acids long. CDR3: CASSLVGQGYGYTF. The CDR3 DNA is TGTGCCAGCAGCTTAGTCGGACAGGGATACGGCTACACCTTC. Using reference TRBV7-8 and TRBJ1-2 for the parts outside the CDR3, the full variable domain is GAGVSQSPRYKVAKRGQDVALRCDPISGHVSLFWYQQALGQGPEFLTYFQNEAQLDKSGLPSDRFFAERPEGSVSTLKIQRTQQEDSAVYLCASSLVGQGYGYTFGSGTRLTVV.

The V call is TRBV5-5, the J call TRBJ2-2, with 7 bases matching TRBD1. Germline CDR1 SGHKS, CDR2 YYEKEE (reference sequence). V shed 4 bases and J 0 bases; nucleotides not matched to a gene: 9. There are 17 residues in the CDR3. DNA for the CDR3: TGTGCCAGCAGCGGCGCCGGGACAGCTTCGAACACCGGGGAGCTGTTTTTT. Residues: CASSGAGTASNTGELFF.

The chain employs TRBV6-5 and TRBJ2-7, with 11 positions matching TRBD2. This CDR3 spans 14 amino acids. Looked up from germline, CDR1 is MNHEY and CDR2 is SVGAGI. Trimming took 8 bases from V and 0 from J; bases not matched to a gene: 3. This CDR3 is CASSSGGISYEQYF. As DNA, the CDR3 is TGTGCCAGCTCTAGCGGGGGGATCTCCTACGAGCAGTACTTC.

The V and J genes are TRBV19 and TRBJ2-7; the match to TRBD2 covers 9 bases. Germline CDR1 is LNHDA and CDR2 is SQIVND (reference sequence). This CDR3 is built from 15 residues. Trimming removed 1 base from V and 5 bases from J; junction bases left unmatched: 6. For the CDR3, the DNA is TGTGCCAGTAGTATAGTCGCGGGAGGGCTCAACGAGCAGTACTTC. This encodes CASSIVAGGLNEQYF.

This clone was picked up a small number of times. The rearrangement joins TRBV18 to TRBJ2-3; possible D gene TRBD2, 6 bases. CDR3 length equals 13 residues. Germline V gene lookup returns CDR1 KGHSH and CDR2 LQKENI. V was clipped by 3 bases and J by 3 bases, with 7 bases between them. CDR3 nucleotides: TGTGCCAGCTCACCCCGGGAGACAGATACGCAGTATTTT. Translated, it gives CASSPRETDTQYF. The variable domain in full, completed from reference TRBV18 and TRBJ2-3, reads NAGVMQNPRHLVRRRGQEARLRCSPMKGHSHVYWYRQLPEEGLKFMVYLQKENIIDESGMPKERFSAEFPKEGPSILRIQQVVRGDSAAYFCASSPRETDTQYFGPGTRLTVL.